A selection of T cell receptor beta chains follows, all from one sample in a study of cytomegalovirus exposure and HLA in healthy donors. Assay used: immunoSEQ multiplex PCR; TCRdb lists only in-frame clones, some missing. Its table records some 200,000 clones. The source material was PBMCs. Receptor source: a girl aged 2-10 years in good health and CMV-seropositive. Both conserved end residues are part of each CDR3. A D gene is named only where the DNA matches it firmly.

j_call | d_call | v_call | cdr3_nt | cdr3_aa
TRBJ2-7 | TRBD1 | TRBV27 | TGTGCCAGCAGTTTTATCGGGACAGCGACCTACGAGCAGTACTTC | CASSFIGTATYEQYF
TRBJ2-7 | - | TRBV28 | TGTGCCAGCAGACTTCGACTCAACTTAGCCTACGAGCAGTACTTC | CASRLRLNLAYEQYF
TRBJ2-7 | - | TRBV29-1 | TGCAGCGTTGAAGGGGACAAGCGGGGCCGCTACGAGCAGTACTTC | CSVEGDKRGRYEQYF
TRBJ1-2 | - | TRBV9 | TGTGCCAGCAGCGTAGGGACCAATCCTGCGGGAGGCTACACCTTC | CASSVGTNPAGGYTF
TRBJ1-2 | TRBD1 | TRBV10-1 | TGCGCCAGCAGTGAGTCTAGAGATCCGGACAGGGCCGTGGATGGCTACACCTTC | CASSESRDPDRAVDGYTF
TRBJ2-1 | TRBD2 | TRBV7-9 | TGTGCCAGCAGCTTAACGGGACTAGCGGGAATTTCCTACAATGAGCAGTTCTTC | CASSLTGLAGISYNEQFF
TRBJ1-2 | - | TRBV2 | TGTGCCAGCAGTGTCGACAGATCTAACTATGGCTACACCTTC | CASSVDRSNYGYTF
TRBJ2-5 | - | TRBV5-6 | TGTGCCAGCAGCTTTGATGAACCAAACCCGGGGACCCAGTACTTC | CASSFDEPNPGTQYF
TRBJ2-7 | - | TRBV18 | TGTGCCAGCTCACCACAGCCAGGGGTAATCTACGAGCAGTACTTC | CASSPQPGVIYEQYF
TRBJ1-1 | - | TRBV4-1 | TGCGCCAGCAGCTTAACAGGTAACACTGAAGCTTTCTTT | CASSLTGNTEAFF
TRBJ1-2 | - | TRBV5-4 | TGTGCCAGCAGGGTAGCGGGCCCCTCATTAAGCCATGGCTACACCTTC | CASRVAGPSLSHGYTF
TRBJ2-2 | - | TRBV5-4 | TGTGCCAGCAGACCTTTAGCCGGGGAGCTGTTTTTT | CASRPLAGELFF
TRBJ1-1 | - | TRBV7-2 | TGTGCCAGCAGCTTAGCGGCGAGTCGGGGAGCTTTCTTT | CASSLAASRGAFF
TRBJ2-7 | - | TRBV28 | TGTGCCAGCAGTCCCGGACTTATCGAGCAGTACTTC | CASSPGLIEQYF
TRBJ2-7 | - | TRBV2 | TGTGCCAGCAAAACAGGGCCCCTGGGCTACGAGCAGTACTTC | CASKTGPLGYEQYF
TRBJ1-1 | - | TRBV6-1 | TGTGCCAGCAGTGAAGCAATCCATGGCGGGGGAAGTACTTTCTTT | CASSEAIHGGGSTFF
TRBJ1-5 | TRBD1 | TRBV7-3 | TGTGCCAGCAGCTTAATCCGGACAGGGGTTGTTAGGGATCAGCCCCAGCATTTT | CASSLIRTGVVRDQPQHF
TRBJ2-3 | - | TRBV29-1 | TGCAGCGTAAGCCCCGTGTCAAGCACAGATACGCAGTATTTT | CSVSPVSSTDTQYF
TRBJ2-7 | TRBD2 | TRBV5-6 | TGTGCCAGCAGCTCTTTAACCCTAGCGGGCGCCGCCTCTTCCTACGAGCAGTACTTC | CASSSLTLAGAASSYEQYF
TRBJ1-2 | - | TRBV4-1 | TGCGCCAGCAGCCAAGATCTCGACAGGATCTATGGCTACACCTTC | CASSQDLDRIYGYTF
TRBJ2-5 | TRBD2 | TRBV5-1 | TGCGCCAGCAGCTCCGCTAGCGGGAGGGCCCAAGAGACCCAGTACTTC | CASSSASGRAQETQYF
TRBJ2-7 | - | TRBV20-1 | TGCAGTGCTAGCCTCTCCTACGAGCAGTACTTC | CSASLSYEQYF
TRBJ2-7 | - | TRBV21-1 | TGTGCCAGAATCCGATTGACGGGACAGAAATCCTACGAGCAGTACTTC | CARIRLTGQKSYEQYF
TRBJ2-3 | - | TRBV7-2 | TGTGCCAGCAGCTTAAGCAGGTCTAGCACAGATACGCAGTATTTT | CASSLSRSSTDTQYF
TRBJ2-7 | - | TRBV27 | TGTGCCAGCAGTTTCAACCAGGCCTACGAGCAGTACTTC | CASSFNQAYEQYF
TRBJ2-1 | - | TRBV9 | TGTGCCAGCAGCGTAGCTCTAGGATACAATGAGCAGTTCTTC | CASSVALGYNEQFF
TRBJ1-1 | - | TRBV28 | TGTGCCAGCAGTCTCGGGACTATTCTCCTCAACACTGAAGCTTTCTTT | CASSLGTILLNTEAFF
TRBJ2-3 | - | TRBV5-4 | TGTGCCAGCAGCTTGGCTTCGGAGGGGAAAGCAGATACGCAGTATTTT | CASSLASEGKADTQYF
TRBJ1-4 | - | TRBV11-3 | TGTGCCAGCAGCTTAGGGGTGGCGACAGCAACTAATGAAAAACTGTTTTTT | CASSLGVATATNEKLFF
TRBJ2-5 | TRBD1 | TRBV2 | TGTGCCAGCAGTGTCTGGGATGGGGGACAGCAAGAGACCCAGTACTTC | CASSVWDGGQQETQYF
TRBJ2-1 | TRBD1 | TRBV5-1 | TGCGCCAGCGCTATCGCGCCATTTCTAGGGGGCTTCGATGAGCAGTTCTTC | CASAIAPFLGGFDEQFF
TRBJ2-7 | - | TRBV30 | TGTGCCTGGTTAAGAGGCGGGACCTACGAGCAGTACTTC | CAWLRGGTYEQYF
TRBJ2-7 | - | TRBV11-1 | TGTGCCAGCAGCTCCCATTCTAGCAGTGCCTACGAGCAGTACTTC | CASSSHSSSAYEQYF
TRBJ2-5 | - | TRBV7-2 | TGTGCCAGCAGCTTATTAATACAGATACAAGAGACCCAGTACTTC | CASSLLIQIQETQYF
TRBJ2-7 | - | TRBV6-1 | TGTGCCAGCAGGGAGCATCTACCCTACGAGCAGTACTTC | CASREHLPYEQYF
TRBJ2-7 | TRBD2 | TRBV27 | TGTGCCAGCAGTTTAAGGGGCGGGGGAGGAACCTACGAGCAGTACTTC | CASSLRGGGGTYEQYF
TRBJ2-7 | - | TRBV9 | TGTGCCAGCAGCGTAGCTCTAGGGAGCTCCTACGAGCAGTACTTC | CASSVALGSSYEQYF
TRBJ1-5 | TRBD1 | TRBV6-1 | TGTGCCAGCAGTTTAGGGGCCGGGACAGGGGAACCCCAGCATTTT | CASSLGAGTGEPQHF
TRBJ2-7 | TRBD2 | TRBV7-9 | TGTGCCAGCAGCTTCGGGCGGGAGGGCCGCGGCGAGCAGTACTTC | CASSFGREGRGEQYF
TRBJ2-7 | - | TRBV7-2 | TGTGCCAGCAGCTTAGGTCTCAGATCCTACGAGCAGTACTTC | CASSLGLRSYEQYF
TRBJ1-3 | - | TRBV7-2 | TGTGCCAGCAGCTTATTGGGCGTGACAGAACCAGGAAACACCATATATTTT | CASSLLGVTEPGNTIYF
TRBJ2-1 | TRBD2 | TRBV7-2 | TGTGCCAGCAGCTTTTCTAGGACTAGCTCCTACAATGAGCAGTTCTTC | CASSFSRTSSYNEQFF
TRBJ1-2 | - | TRBV6-1 | TGTGCCAGCAGGGTCGTCAGGTTCTATGGCTACACCTTC | CASRVVRFYGYTF
TRBJ2-7 | TRBD1 | TRBV6-6 | TGTGCCAGCAGAGAGACAGGGGGCTCCTACGAGCAGTACTTC | CASRETGGSYEQYF